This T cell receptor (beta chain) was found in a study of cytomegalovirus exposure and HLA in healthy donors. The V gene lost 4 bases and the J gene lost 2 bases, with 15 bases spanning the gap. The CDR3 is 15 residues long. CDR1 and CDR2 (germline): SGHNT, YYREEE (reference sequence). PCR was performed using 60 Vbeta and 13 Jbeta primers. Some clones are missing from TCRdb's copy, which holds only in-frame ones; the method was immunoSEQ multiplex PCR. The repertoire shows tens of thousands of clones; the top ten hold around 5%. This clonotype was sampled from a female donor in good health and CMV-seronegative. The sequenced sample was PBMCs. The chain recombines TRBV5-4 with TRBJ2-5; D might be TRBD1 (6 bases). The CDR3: CASSTRTEIQETQYF. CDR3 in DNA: TGTGCCAGCAGCACTCGGACAGAGATACAAGAGACCCAGTACTTC.